This TCR beta chain is drawn from a study of T cell responses to AZD1222 COVID-19 vaccine. This table comes from immunoSEQ multiplex PCR, and its TCRdb copy is limited to in-frame clones, with some not included. Among over 110,000 clones listed, less than 95% were seen once. Germline values: CDR1 SGHNT, CDR2 YENEEA. V shed 1 base, J shed 5 bases, and the junction held 12 bases outside the gene matches. The CDR3 length is 18 residues. This sequence originates from an adult in good health. The sample was peripheral blood, taken on day 0 of AZD1222 vaccination. V and J are TRBV11-3 and TRBJ1-4, with 8 bases aligning to TRBD1. For the CDR3, the DNA is TGTGCCAGCAGCTTAGCCCCTCCCGGACAGGGACTAAATGAAAAACTGTTTTTT. This encodes CASSLAPPGQGLNEKLFF.